This T cell receptor (beta chain) appears in the sequencing data of a study of control samples from healthy donors and cancer patients. The CDR3 extends over 16 amino acids. CDR1 is MNHEY and CDR2 is SVGEGT in the germline V gene. Trimming at V came to 5 bases and at J to 7 bases, leaving 9 bases not matched to a gene. This clone appeared once. Repertoires were generated with immunoSEQ multiplex PCR, while TCRdb's copy carries only in-frame clones and drops some. The table shows roughly 130,000 clones, with around nine tenths occurring only once. The sample taken for sequencing was blood. This TCR was recovered from a man between 18 and 29 years old in good health. The J gene is TRBJ2-1, the V gene TRBV6-2 or TRBV6-3; 12 bases are shared with TRBD2. For the CDR3, the DNA is TGTGCCAGCAGTCCCGGGACTAGCGGGTGGATTAATGAGCAGTTCTTC. It is translated as CASSPGTSGWINEQFF.